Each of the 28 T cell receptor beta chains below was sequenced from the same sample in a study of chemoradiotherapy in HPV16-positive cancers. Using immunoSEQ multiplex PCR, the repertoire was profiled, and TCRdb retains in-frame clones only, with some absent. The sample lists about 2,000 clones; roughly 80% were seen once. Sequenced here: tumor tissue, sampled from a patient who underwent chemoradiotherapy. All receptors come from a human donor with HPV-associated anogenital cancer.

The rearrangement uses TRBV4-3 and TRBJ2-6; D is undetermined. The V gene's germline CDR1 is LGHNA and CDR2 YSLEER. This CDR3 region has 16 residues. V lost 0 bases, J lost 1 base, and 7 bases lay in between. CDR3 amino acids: CASSQESTSGANVLTF. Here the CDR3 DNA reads TGCGCCAGCAGCCAAGAGTCAACATCTGGGGCCAACGTCCTGACTTTC.

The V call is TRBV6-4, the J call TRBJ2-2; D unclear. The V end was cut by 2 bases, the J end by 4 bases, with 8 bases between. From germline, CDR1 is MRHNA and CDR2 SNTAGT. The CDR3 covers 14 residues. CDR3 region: CASSDTTVTGELFF. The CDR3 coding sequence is TGTGCCAGCAGTGACACGACGGTCACCGGGGAGCTGTTTTTT.

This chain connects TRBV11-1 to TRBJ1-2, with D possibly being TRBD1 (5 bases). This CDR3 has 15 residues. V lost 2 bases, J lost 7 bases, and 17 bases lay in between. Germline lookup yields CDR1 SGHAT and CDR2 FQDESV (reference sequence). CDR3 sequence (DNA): TGTGCCAGCAGCTTATTACGAGGAGGGGCGATTGGCTACACCTTC. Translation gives CASSLLRGGAIGYTF.

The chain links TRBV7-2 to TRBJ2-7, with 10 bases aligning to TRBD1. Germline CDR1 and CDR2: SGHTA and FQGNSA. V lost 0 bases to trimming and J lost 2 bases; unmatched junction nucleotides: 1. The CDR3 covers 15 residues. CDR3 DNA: TGTGCCAGCAGCTTAGCAGGACAGGGGGCCTACGAGCAGTACTTC. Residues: CASSLAGQGAYEQYF. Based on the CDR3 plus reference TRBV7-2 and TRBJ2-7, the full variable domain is GAGVSQSPSNKVTEKGKDVELRCDPISGHTALYWYRQSLGQGLEFLIYFQGNSAPDKSGLPSDRFSAERTGGSVSTLTIQRTQQEDSAVYLCASSLAGQGAYEQYFGPGTRLTVT.

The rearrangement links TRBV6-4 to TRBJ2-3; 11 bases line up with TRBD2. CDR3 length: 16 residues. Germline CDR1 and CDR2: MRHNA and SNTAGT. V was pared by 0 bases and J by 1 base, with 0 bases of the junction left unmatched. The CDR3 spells CASSDSTSGGTDTQYF. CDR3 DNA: TGTGCCAGCAGTGACTCGACTAGCGGGGGCACAGATACGCAGTATTTT.

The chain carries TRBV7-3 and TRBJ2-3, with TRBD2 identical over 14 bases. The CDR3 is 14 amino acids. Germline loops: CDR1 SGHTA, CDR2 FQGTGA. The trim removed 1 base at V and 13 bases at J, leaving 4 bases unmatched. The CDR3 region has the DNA TGTGCCAGCAGCTTAAATCCGACTAGCGGGGGGGAGTATTTT. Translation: CASSLNPTSGGEYF.

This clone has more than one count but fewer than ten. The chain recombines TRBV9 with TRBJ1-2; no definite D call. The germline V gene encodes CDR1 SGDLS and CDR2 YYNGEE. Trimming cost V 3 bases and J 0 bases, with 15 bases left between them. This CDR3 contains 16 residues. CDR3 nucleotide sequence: TGTGCCAGCAGCGCCGGGAAAGGGCGTACTAACTATGGCTACACCTTC. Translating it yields CASSAGKGRTNYGYTF.

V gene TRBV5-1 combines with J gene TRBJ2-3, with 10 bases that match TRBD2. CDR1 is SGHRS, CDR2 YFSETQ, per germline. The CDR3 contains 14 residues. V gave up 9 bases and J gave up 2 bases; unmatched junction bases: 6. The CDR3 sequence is CATRSGGATDTQYF. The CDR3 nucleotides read TGCGCCACCCGGAGCGGGGGGGCCACAGATACGCAGTATTTT.

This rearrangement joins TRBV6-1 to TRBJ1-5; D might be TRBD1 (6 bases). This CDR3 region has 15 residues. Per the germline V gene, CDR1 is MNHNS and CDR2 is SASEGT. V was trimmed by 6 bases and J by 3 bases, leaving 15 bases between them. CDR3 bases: TGTGCCAGCAGCCCCACGGGGGGGCTCAATCAGCCCCAGCATTTT. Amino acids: CASSPTGGLNQPQHF.

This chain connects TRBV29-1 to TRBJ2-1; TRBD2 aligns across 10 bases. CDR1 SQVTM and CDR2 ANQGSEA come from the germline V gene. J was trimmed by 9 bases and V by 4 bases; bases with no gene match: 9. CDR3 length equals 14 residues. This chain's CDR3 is CSVVGTSASGEQFF. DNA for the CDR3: TGCAGCGTTGTGGGGACTAGCGCTTCTGGTGAGCAGTTCTTC.

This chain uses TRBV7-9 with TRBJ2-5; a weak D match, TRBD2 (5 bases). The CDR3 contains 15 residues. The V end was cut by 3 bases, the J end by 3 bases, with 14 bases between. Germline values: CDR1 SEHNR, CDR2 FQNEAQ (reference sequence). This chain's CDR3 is CASSLAFRGKETQYF. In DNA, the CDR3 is TGTGCCAGCAGCTTGGCTTTTCGGGGAAAAGAGACCCAGTACTTC. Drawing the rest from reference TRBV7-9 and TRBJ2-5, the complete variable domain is DTGVSQNPRHKITKRGQNVTFRCDPISEHNRLYWYRQTLGQGPEFLTYFQNEAQLEKSRLLSDRFSAERPKGSFSTLEIQRTEQGDSAMYLCASSLAFRGKETQYFGPGTRLLVL.

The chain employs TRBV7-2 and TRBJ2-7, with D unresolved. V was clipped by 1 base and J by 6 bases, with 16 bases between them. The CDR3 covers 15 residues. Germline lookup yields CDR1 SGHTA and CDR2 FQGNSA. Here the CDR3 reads CASSLVQAATGEQYF. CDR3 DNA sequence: TGTGCCAGCAGCTTAGTGCAGGCCGCAACTGGCGAGCAGTACTTC.

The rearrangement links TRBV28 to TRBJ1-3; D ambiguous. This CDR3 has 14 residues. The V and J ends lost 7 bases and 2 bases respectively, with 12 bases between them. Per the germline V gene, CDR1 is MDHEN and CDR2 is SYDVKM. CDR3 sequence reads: CASTSGGPGNTIYF. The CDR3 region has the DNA TGTGCCAGCACCTCGGGAGGCCCTGGAAACACCATATATTTT.

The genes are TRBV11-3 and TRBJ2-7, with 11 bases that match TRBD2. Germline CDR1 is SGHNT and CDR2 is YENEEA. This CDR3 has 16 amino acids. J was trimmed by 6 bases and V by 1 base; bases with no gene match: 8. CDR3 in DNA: TGTGCCAGCAGCTTAGGAGCCCTAGCGGGAGGATCCGAGCAGTACTTC. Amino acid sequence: CASSLGALAGGSEQYF.

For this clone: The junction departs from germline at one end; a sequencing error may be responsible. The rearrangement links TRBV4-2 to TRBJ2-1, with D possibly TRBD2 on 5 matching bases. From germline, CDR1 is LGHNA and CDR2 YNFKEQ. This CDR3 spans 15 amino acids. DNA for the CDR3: TGTGCCAGCAGCCAAGATCGTCCCCCAACCTCCCCGCGGGTCTTC. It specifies CASSQDRPPTSPRVF.

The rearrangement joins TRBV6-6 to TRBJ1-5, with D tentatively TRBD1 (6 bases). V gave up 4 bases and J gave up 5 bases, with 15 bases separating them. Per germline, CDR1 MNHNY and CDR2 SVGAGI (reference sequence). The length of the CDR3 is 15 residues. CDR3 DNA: TGTGCCAGCAGTTCGGGGGAGGGGGACTATCAGCCCCAGCATTTT. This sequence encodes CASSSGEGDYQPQHF.

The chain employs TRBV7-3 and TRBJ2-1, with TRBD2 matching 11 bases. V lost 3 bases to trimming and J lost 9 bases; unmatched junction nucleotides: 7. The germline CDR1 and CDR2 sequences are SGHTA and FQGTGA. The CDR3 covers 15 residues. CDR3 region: CASSFTSGRNREQFF. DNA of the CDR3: TGTGCCAGCAGCTTCACTAGCGGGAGAAACCGTGAGCAGTTCTTC.

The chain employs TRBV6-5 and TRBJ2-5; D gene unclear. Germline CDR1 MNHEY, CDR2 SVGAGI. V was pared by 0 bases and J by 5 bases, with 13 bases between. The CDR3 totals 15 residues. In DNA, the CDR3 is TGTGCCAGCAGTTACTCTTATTCGGGCAGGGAGACCCAGTACTTC. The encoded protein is CASSYSYSGRETQYF.

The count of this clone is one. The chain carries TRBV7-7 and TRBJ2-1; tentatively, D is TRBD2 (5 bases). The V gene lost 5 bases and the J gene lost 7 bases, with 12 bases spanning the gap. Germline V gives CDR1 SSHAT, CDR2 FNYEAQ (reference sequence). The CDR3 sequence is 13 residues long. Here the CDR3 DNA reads TGTGCCAGCAGCCCCCTTGGGAGAAATGAGCAGTTCTTC. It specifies CASSPLGRNEQFF.

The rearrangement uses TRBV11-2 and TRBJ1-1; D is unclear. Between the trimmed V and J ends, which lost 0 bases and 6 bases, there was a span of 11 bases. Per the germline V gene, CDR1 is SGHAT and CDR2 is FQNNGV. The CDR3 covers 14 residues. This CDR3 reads CASSLDWVSAEAFF. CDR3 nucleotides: TGTGCCAGCAGCTTAGACTGGGTTTCCGCTGAAGCTTTCTTT.

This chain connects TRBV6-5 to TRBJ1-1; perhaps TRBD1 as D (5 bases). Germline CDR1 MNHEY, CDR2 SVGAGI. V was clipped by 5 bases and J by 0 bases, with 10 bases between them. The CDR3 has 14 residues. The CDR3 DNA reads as TGTGCCAGCAGTCCGGGACCGCTGAACACTGAAGCTTTCTTT. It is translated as CASSPGPLNTEAFF.

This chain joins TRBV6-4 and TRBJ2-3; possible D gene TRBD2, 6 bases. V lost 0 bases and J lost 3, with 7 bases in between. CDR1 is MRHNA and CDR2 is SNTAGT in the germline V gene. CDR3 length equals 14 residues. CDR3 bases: TGTGCCAGCAGTGACTCGGCGGGGACAGATACGCAGTATTTT. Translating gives CASSDSAGTDTQYF.

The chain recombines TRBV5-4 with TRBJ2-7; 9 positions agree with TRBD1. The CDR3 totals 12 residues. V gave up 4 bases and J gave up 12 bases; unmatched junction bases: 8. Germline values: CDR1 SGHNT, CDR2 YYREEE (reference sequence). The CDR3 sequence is CASSPRGQGLYF. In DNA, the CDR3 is TGTGCCAGCAGCCCCAGGGGACAGGGTCTGTACTTC.

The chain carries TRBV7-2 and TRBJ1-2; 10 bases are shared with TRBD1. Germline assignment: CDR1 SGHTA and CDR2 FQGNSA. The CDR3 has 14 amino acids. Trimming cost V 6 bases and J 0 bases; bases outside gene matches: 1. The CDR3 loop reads CASRTGGPNYGYTF. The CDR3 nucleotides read TGTGCCAGCAGGACAGGGGGCCCTAACTATGGCTACACCTTC.

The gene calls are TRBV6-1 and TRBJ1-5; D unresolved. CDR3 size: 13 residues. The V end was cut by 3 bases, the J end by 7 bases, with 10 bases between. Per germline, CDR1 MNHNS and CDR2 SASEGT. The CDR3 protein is CASSDNNWQPQHF. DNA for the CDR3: TGTGCCAGCAGTGACAATAATTGGCAGCCCCAGCATTTT.

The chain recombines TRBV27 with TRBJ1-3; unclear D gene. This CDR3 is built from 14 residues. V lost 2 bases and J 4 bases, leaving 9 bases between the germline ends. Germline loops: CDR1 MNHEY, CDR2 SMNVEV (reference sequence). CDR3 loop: CASSLTPRGNTIYF. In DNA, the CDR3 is TGTGCCAGCAGTTTAACTCCAAGGGGAAACACCATATATTTT.

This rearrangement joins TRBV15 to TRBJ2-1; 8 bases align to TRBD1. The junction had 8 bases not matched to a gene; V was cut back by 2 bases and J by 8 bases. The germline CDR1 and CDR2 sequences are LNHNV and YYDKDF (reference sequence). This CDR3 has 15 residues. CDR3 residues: CATSRFRGHDDEQFF. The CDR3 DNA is TGTGCCACCAGCAGATTCAGGGGGCATGACGATGAGCAGTTCTTC.

Written as DNA, the CDR3 is TGTGCCAGCAGTCTACTCCATCAGCCCCAGCATTTT. Residues: CASSLLHQPQHF. This sequence joins TRBV28 and TRBJ1-5; D not resolved. The CDR3 loop spans 12 amino acids. V lost 5 bases and J lost 5, with 7 bases in between. From germline, CDR1 is MDHEN and CDR2 SYDVKM.